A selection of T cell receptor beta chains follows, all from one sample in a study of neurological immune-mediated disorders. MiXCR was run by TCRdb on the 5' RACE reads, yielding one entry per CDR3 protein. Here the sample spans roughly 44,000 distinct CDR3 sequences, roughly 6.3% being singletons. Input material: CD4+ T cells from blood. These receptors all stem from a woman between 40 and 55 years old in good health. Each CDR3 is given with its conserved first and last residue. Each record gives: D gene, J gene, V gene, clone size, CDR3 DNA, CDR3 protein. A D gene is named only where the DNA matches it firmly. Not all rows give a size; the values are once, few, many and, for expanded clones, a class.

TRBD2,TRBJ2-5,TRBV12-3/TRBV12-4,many,TGTGCCAGCTCCGACCCGACTAGCGGAGAGACCCAGTACTTC,CASSDPTSGETQYF
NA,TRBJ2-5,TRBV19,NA,TGTGCCAGTAGTGCGTTAAACCCTCAAGAGACCCAGTACTTC,CASSALNPQETQYF
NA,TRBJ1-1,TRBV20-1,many,TGCAGTGCTACCAAGAACACTGAAGCTTTCTTT,CSATKNTEAFF
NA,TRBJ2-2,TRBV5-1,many,TGCGCCAGCAGCTTGGACAGAACGAACACCGGGGAGCTGTTTTTT,CASSLDRTNTGELFF
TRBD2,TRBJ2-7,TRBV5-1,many,TGCGCCAGCAGCTTTAGCGGGACCGCCTACGAGCAGTACTTC,CASSFSGTAYEQYF
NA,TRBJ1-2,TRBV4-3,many,TGCGCCAGCAGCCCTACACCTGCCGGGAATGCGGGCGGCTACACCTTC,CASSPTPAGNAGGYTF
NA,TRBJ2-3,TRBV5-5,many,TGTGCCAGCAGCTTGATGGGGGCAGATACGCAGTATTTT,CASSLMGADTQYF
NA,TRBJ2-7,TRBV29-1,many,TGCAGCGTTGATGGGCAGGGGCGCGAGCAGTACTTC,CSVDGQGREQYF
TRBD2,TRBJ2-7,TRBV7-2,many,TGTGCCAGCAGCCCCACTAGCGGGTCCGCCTACGAGCAGTACTTC,CASSPTSGSAYEQYF
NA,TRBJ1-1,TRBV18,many,TGTGCCAGCTCACCCGTCCCCGTGAACACTGAAGCTTTCTTT,CASSPVPVNTEAFF
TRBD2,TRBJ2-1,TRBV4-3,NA,TGCGCCAGCAGCCCGGGGGGGGGTTACAATGAGCAGTTCTTC,CASSPGGGYNEQFF
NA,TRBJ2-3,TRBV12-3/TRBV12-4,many,TGTGCCAGCAGTTTCGGCCGCTGGATGGGTCCAGAGAGAGATACGCAGTATTTT,CASSFGRWMGPERDTQYF
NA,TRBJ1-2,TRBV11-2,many,TGTGCCAGCAGCTTAGACACCCGCGGAGGCTACACCTTC,CASSLDTRGGYTF
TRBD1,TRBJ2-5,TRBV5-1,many,TGCGCCAGCAGCCCGCGCGTAGGGACAGGGGAAGAGACCCAGTACTTC,CASSPRVGTGEETQYF
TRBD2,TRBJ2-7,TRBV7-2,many,TGTGCCAGCAGCTTAGCCCCATCAGTAGCGGGAGAGCCGGACGAGCAGTACTTC,CASSLAPSVAGEPDEQYF
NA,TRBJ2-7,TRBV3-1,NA,TGTGCCAGCAGGCCACCGGGACCTCTCGGCGAGCAGTACTTC,CASRPPGPLGEQYF
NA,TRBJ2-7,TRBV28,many,TGTGCCAGCAGCCGCCCAGGCGCGGGCTCCTACGAGCAGTACTTC,CASSRPGAGSYEQYF
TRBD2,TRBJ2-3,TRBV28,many,TGTGCCAGCAGACCACCGGGACTAACGGCAGATACGCAGTATTTT,CASRPPGLTADTQYF
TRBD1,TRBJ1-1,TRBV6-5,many,TGTGCCAGCAGTGGCCGGGACAGGAACACTGAAGCTTTCTTT,CASSGRDRNTEAFF
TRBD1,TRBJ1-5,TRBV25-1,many,TGTGCCAGCAGAGAGACAGGGGTTGACGGCAATCAGCCCCAGCATTTT,CASRETGVDGNQPQHF
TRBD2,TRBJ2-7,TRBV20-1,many,TGCAGTGCTAGAAACTCCGGGACTAGCGGGAGGGATGAGCAGTACTTC,CSARNSGTSGRDEQYF
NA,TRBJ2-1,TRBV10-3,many,TGTGCCATCAGTGAGTATTGGGACAATGAGCAGTTCTTC,CAISEYWDNEQFF
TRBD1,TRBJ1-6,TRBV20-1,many,TGCAGTGCTAGTTGGACAGGAAATTCACCCCTCCACTTT,CSASWTGNSPLHF
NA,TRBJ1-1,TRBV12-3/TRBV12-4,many,TGTGCCAGCAGTTTAGATGGACTCTCTGAAGCTTTCTTT,CASSLDGLSEAFF
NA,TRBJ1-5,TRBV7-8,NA,TGTGCCAGCAGCTTAATAAGGGATCAGCCCCAGCATTTT,CASSLIRDQPQHF
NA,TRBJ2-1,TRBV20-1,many,TGCAGTGCTAGGTGGCTAGCGAACTACAATGAGCAGTTCTTC,CSARWLANYNEQFF
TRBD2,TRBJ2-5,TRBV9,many,TGTGCCAGCAGCGTAGTAGCGGGAGGCCTCCAAGAGACCCAGTACTTC,CASSVVAGGLQETQYF
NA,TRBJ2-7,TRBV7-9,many,TGTGCCAGCAGCTTAGGCGGGGGGACAGGAGGCCCCTACGAGCAGTACTTC,CASSLGGGTGGPYEQYF
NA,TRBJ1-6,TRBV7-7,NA,TGTGCTAGCAGCGCTGCCGGGAATTCACCCCTCCACTTT,CASSAAGNSPLHF
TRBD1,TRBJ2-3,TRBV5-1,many,TGCGCCAGCAGCTTGGCCGACAGGGGGGACACAGATACGCAGTATTTT,CASSLADRGDTDTQYF
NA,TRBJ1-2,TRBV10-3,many,TGTGCCATCGTGAAGGGGCAGGACTATGGCTACACCTTC,CAIVKGQDYGYTF
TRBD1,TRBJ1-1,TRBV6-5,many,TGTGCCAGCAGTTGGGACAGGGGGCCAACCATGAACACTGAAGCTTTCTTT,CASSWDRGPTMNTEAFF
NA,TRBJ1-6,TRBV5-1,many,TGCGCCAGCAGCTCGACAGGCCGGGGGGAAAATTCACCCCTCCACTTT,CASSSTGRGENSPLHF
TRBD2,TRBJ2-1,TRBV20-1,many,TGCAGTGCTAGACGGGGGGGAGGGCTAATCAATGAGCAGTTCTTC,CSARRGGGLINEQFF
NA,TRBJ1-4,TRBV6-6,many,TGTGCCAGCAGTCCTATATCCGGAGCGACAGGTTCGCGAGAAAAACTGTTTTTT,CASSPISGATGSREKLFF
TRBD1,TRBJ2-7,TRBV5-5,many,TGTGCCAGCAGCCCCGACAGGGGCAGCTCCTACGAGCAGTACTTC,CASSPDRGSSYEQYF
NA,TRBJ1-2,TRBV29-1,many,TGCAGCGTTGACGCCAGGTCCAGATATGGCTACACCTTC,CSVDARSRYGYTF
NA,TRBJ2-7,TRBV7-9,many,TGTGCCAGCAGCTTTCGGGCCCCGAGCTCCTACGAGCAGTACTTC,CASSFRAPSSYEQYF
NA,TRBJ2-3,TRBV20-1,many,TGCAGTGCTAGAGCCGACAGGTCTACGCAGTATTTT,CSARADRSTQYF
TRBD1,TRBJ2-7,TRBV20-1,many,TGCAGTACACGACAGGGAGCCTACGAGCAGTACTTC,CSTRQGAYEQYF
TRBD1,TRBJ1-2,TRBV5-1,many,TGCGCCAGCAGCTTCGACAGGGGCGGCTATGGCTACACCTTC,CASSFDRGGYGYTF
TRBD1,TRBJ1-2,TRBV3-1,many,TGTGCCAGCAGCCAGGGACAGACTAGGATTCTAACTAATGGCTACACCTTC,CASSQGQTRILTNGYTF
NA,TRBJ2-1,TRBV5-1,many,TGCGCCAGCAGCTTGGGACTAGATTACAATGAGCAGTTCTTC,CASSLGLDYNEQFF
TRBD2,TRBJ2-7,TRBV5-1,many,TGCGCCAGCAGCCGGGCGGGAGGCGGGGAGCAGTACTTC,CASSRAGGGEQYF
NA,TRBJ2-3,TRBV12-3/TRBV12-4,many,TGTGCCAGCAGTAGGGACAACACAGATACGCAGTATTTT,CASSRDNTDTQYF
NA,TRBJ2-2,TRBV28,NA,TGTGCCAGCGGAAGGTTCCAGTCTGGCACCGGGGAGCTGTTTTTT,CASGRFQSGTGELFF
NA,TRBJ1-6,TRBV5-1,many,TGCGCCAGTCGGCGGGCCCCCTCGGACAATTCACCCCTCCACTTT,CASRRAPSDNSPLHF
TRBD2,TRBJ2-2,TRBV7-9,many,TGTGCCAGCAGACCACAACTAGCGGGAGAGGACACCGGGGAGCTGTTTTTT,CASRPQLAGEDTGELFF
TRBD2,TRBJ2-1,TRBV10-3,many,TGTGCCATCAGTGAGTACATGGGGACTAGCGGGAGCAATGAGCAGTTCTTC,CAISEYMGTSGSNEQFF
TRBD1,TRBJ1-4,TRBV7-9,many,TGTGCCAGCAGCCCAGGGGGAAGGGATGAAAAACTGTTTTTT,CASSPGGRDEKLFF
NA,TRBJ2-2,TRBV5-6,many,TGTGCCAGCAGCTTTGACGGGAGATGGATCACCGGGGAGCTGTTTTTT,CASSFDGRWITGELFF
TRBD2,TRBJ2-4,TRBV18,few,TGTGCCAGCTCACTCCCTAGCGGGAAAAACATTCAGTACTTC,CASSLPSGKNIQYF
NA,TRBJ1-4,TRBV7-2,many,TGTGCCAGCAGCATACAGGGTTCAACTAATGAAAAACTGTTTTTT,CASSIQGSTNEKLFF
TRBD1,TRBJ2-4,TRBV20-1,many,TGCAGTGCCCGATACCGGGACAGGGACATTCAGTACTTC,CSARYRDRDIQYF
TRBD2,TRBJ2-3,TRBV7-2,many,TGTGCCAGCAAAAGCGGGAACACAGATACGCAGTATTTT,CASKSGNTDTQYF
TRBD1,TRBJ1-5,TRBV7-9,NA,TGTGCCAACAATCGACACCGGGACAGAGATCAGCCCCAGCATTTT,CANNRHRDRDQPQHF
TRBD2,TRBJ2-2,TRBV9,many,TGTGCCAGCAGCGCCTACGGACTAGCGGCCGGGGAGCTGTTTTTT,CASSAYGLAAGELFF
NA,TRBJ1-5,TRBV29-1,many,TGCAGCGTTGCAGAAAATAGCAATCAGCCCCAGCATTTT,CSVAENSNQPQHF